The clone carrying this TCR beta chain was counted between two and nine times. CDR3 size: 12 residues. Germline lookup yields CDR1 SQVTM and CDR2 ANQGSEA. Trimming pared 0 bases from V and 5 bases from J, leaving 6 bases between. With constant-segment primers, 5'RACE yielded cDNA libraries of TCR alpha and TCR beta that carried sample barcodes and UMIs. TCRdb ran MiXCR on the 5' RACE reads and lists one entry per CDR3 protein. Of 310,000 or so distinct CDR3 sequences listed, roughly 15% were seen once; the top ten hold around 23%. These data belong to a study of T-cell memory formation after mild COVID-19.

This sequence joins TRBV29-1 and TRBJ2-3; no clear D gene. The clonotype comes from a man aged 18 to 29 who had mild COVID-19 (a few samples of this study predate the infection). Cell type and time point are not known. The sample comprised PBMCs or a T cell subset sorted from them (not recorded which). CDR3 sequence: CSVEEVEDTQYF. In DNA, the CDR3 is TGCAGCGTTGAAGAGGTCGAAGATACGCAGTATTTT.